Below are 28 T cell receptor beta chains sequenced from a single sample in a study of a mutant IDH1 vaccine in newly diagnosed glioma. Indicated time point: baseline, week 1 (first vaccination visit). Treatment denoted: pre-vaccination baseline after standard-of-care therapy. Assay used: immunoSEQ multiplex PCR; TCRdb lists only in-frame clones, some missing. This table has roughly 68,000 clones, 79% appearing once. The specimen comprised PBMCs, sampled from a glioma patient treated with radiotherapy, temozolomide or both. The origin of the receptors is a middle-aged man with glioma.

The gene calls are TRBV19 and TRBJ1-2; 7 bases are shared with TRBD1. With 5 bases clipped from V and 8 bases from J, the junction kept 8 bases outside the gene matches. The CDR3 contains 13 residues. The V gene's germline CDR1 is LNHDA and CDR2 SQIVND (reference sequence). DNA of the CDR3: TGTGCCAGTAGTTCACAGGGGATGGAGGGCTACACCTTC. Protein: CASSSQGMEGYTF.

This chain joins TRBV29-1 and TRBJ2-7; the match to TRBD2 covers 9 bases. The trim removed 1 base at V and 3 bases at J, leaving 4 bases unmatched. CDR1 SQVTM and CDR2 ANQGSEA come from the germline V gene. CDR3 length equals 14 residues. This CDR3 reads CSVEGRGGNYEQYF. The CDR3 DNA sequence: TGCAGCGTTGAAGGGCGGGGGGGCAACTACGAGCAGTACTTC.

This clone was counted a few times. The chain is built from TRBV7-9 and TRBJ1-1; perhaps TRBD1 as D (5 bases). Between the trimmed V and J ends, which lost 8 bases and 3 bases, there was a span of 16 bases. Germline V CDR1 and CDR2: SEHNR, FQNEAQ (reference sequence). The CDR3 contains 14 residues. CDR3 DNA: TGTGCCAGCTCCCACGGGGGGAGGGACACTGAAGCTTTCTTT. It codes for CASSHGGRDTEAFF. Variable domain in full (rest from reference TRBV7-9 and TRBJ1-1): DTGVSQNPRHKITKRGQNVTFRCDPISEHNRLYWYRQTLGQGPEFLTYFQNEAQLEKSRLLSDRFSAERPKGSFSTLEIQRTEQGDSAMYLCASSHGGRDTEAFFGQGTRLTVV.

This rearrangement joins TRBV9 to TRBJ2-5; the D is unclear. CDR1 and CDR2 from the germline V gene are SGDLS and YYNGEE. The CDR3 is 13 amino acids. Trimming removed 0 bases from V and 4 bases from J, with 7 bases in between. CDR3 coding DNA: TGTGCCAGCAGCGTAGTCCCCGGAGAGACCCAGTACTTC. As protein: CASSVVPGETQYF.

This clone was observed at least ten times. V usage is TRBV29-1 and J usage is TRBJ1-2; TRBD1 aligns across 8 bases. Losses at the gene ends were 5 bases for V and 8 bases for J; bases not matched to a gene: 10. This CDR3 comprises 13 residues. The germline gives CDR1 SQVTM, CDR2 ANQGSEA. In nucleotides, the CDR3 is TGCAGCGTTACCGTAGGACAGGGAAGCGGCTACACCTTC. Translation gives CSVTVGQGSGYTF.

Only a few counts were recorded for this clone. The chain couples TRBV6-7 to TRBJ2-4, with D maybe TRBD2 (6 bases). TRBV6-7 belongs to the ORF category, with a function that is uncertain. V was shortened by 6 bases and J by 0 bases, with 12 bases between the two germline ends. The CDR3 is made up of 15 amino acids. CDR3 in DNA: TGTGCCAGCAGCCAGGGACTGCCAGCCAAAAACATTCAGTACTTC. Residues: CASSQGLPAKNIQYF.

This chain links TRBV29-1 with TRBJ2-5; D might be TRBD2 (6 bases). V lost 3 bases and J lost 5, with 10 bases in between. CDR1 and CDR2 from the germline V gene are SQVTM and ANQGSEA. This CDR3 comprises 12 residues. CDR3 sequence (DNA): TGCAGCGTTGAGGGGGGTTTGGAGACCCAGTACTTC. As protein: CSVEGGLETQYF.

The gene calls are TRBV7-8 and TRBJ1-2; perhaps TRBD1 as D (5 bases). CDR1 SGHVS and CDR2 FQNEAQ come from the germline V gene. This CDR3 comprises 15 residues. V dropped 5 bases and J dropped 2 bases, with 15 bases sitting between them. The CDR3 spells CASSPQGKGNYGYTF. CDR3 sequence (DNA): TGTGCCAGCAGCCCGCAGGGCAAGGGGAACTATGGCTACACCTTC.

The CDR3 protein is CASSYSFPVISPLHF. CDR3 bases: TGTGCCAGCAGTTACTCCTTCCCAGTGATTTCACCCCTCCACTTT. V usage is TRBV6-5 and J usage is TRBJ1-6; D ambiguous. Trimming left V 0 bases short and J 9 bases short, with 12 bases between. The germline gives CDR1 MNHEY, CDR2 SVGAGI. The CDR3 extends over 15 amino acids.

The V gene is TRBV19, the J gene TRBJ1-5; D uncertain. Trimming removed 3 bases at V and 2 bases at J, with 11 bases between. The CDR3 has 15 residues. Germline-derived CDR1 and CDR2 are LNHDA and SQIVND (reference sequence). DNA of the CDR3: TGTGCCAGTAGTATTTATGGGAACGGCAATCAGCCCCAGCATTTT. Encoded protein: CASSIYGNGNQPQHF.

The V gene is TRBV7-9, the J gene TRBJ1-1; perhaps TRBD1 as D (5 bases). This CDR3 region has 14 residues. CDR1 and CDR2 from the germline V gene are SEHNR and FQNEAQ (reference sequence). The ends were cut back, 3 bases at V and 1 base at J, with 9 bases in the middle. DNA for the CDR3: TGTGCCAGCAGCTTTGGGGGTGGGAACACTGAAGCTTTCTTT. This sequence encodes CASSFGGGNTEAFF.

J is TRBJ1-1 and V is TRBV6-1, with 8 bases that match TRBD1. CDR1 and CDR2 from the germline V gene are MNHNS and SASEGT. The CDR3 is made up of 14 amino acids. The ends lost 7 bases at V and 0 bases at J; junction bases unmatched: 4. CDR3 in amino acids: CASTLTGVNTEAFF. The DNA of the CDR3 is TGTGCCAGCACCCTGACAGGGGTGAACACTGAAGCTTTCTTT.

The rearrangement links TRBV25-1 to TRBJ1-2; no definite D call. The germline V gene encodes CDR1 MGHDK and CDR2 SYGVNS. The CDR3 extends over 14 amino acids. The V end was cut by 1 base, the J end by 3 bases, with 9 bases between. The CDR3 nucleotides read TGTGCCAGCAGTGAATCCGGCGGCGACTATGGCTACACCTTC. Amino acids: CASSESGGDYGYTF.

The genes are TRBV6-6 and TRBJ1-5; D is perhaps TRBD1 (5 bases). V lost 7 bases and J lost 5, with 15 bases in between. The CDR3 loop spans 14 amino acids. Germline CDR1 reads MNHNY; CDR2 reads SVGAGI (reference sequence). The CDR3 bases are TGTGCCAGCAAGGGGTCAGGGAGGGATCAGCCCCAGCATTTT. Encoded protein: CASKGSGRDQPQHF.

The table lists this clone with a few counts. This chain joins TRBV7-9 and TRBJ1-1; 8 nucleotides match TRBD1. CDR1 SEHNR and CDR2 FQNEAQ come from the germline V gene (reference sequence). This CDR3 spans 14 amino acids. With V trimmed by 6 bases and J by 5 bases, 8 bases remained unmatched. Here the CDR3 DNA reads TGTGCCAGCAGTTCCCAGGGGGCGAGTACTGAAGCTTTCTTT. Translating gives CASSSQGASTEAFF.

This rearrangement joins TRBV29-1 to TRBJ2-3, with D possibly TRBD1 on 6 matching bases. Germline V gene sequence: CDR1 SQVTM, CDR2 ANQGSEA. The CDR3 totals 11 residues. V gave up 7 bases and J gave up 2 bases, with 7 bases separating them. The CDR3 is CSGDTTDTQYF. CDR3 nucleotides: TGCAGCGGGGACACCACAGATACGCAGTATTTT.

This clone was detected once. This rearrangement joins TRBV6-6 to TRBJ2-1; D gene uncertain. Germline V lookup: CDR1 MNHNY, CDR2 SVGAGI (reference sequence). V shed 8 bases and J shed 3 bases, with 17 bases lying between them. This CDR3 is built from 15 residues. The CDR3 spells CASRARQNIYNEQFF. In nucleotides, the CDR3 is TGTGCCAGCCGCGCGAGGCAGAATATCTACAATGAGCAGTTCTTC.

This clone was seen at least ten times. CDR3 sequence: CASSHTPGQSREQFF. In nucleotides, the CDR3 is TGTGCCAGCAGCCATACACCGGGACAATCACGGGAGCAGTTCTTC. The V and J genes are TRBV7-9 and TRBJ2-1, with D possibly matching TRBD1 (6 bases). Trimming pared 5 bases from V and 10 bases from J, leaving 21 bases between. The CDR3 sequence is 15 residues long. In germline, CDR1 is SEHNR, CDR2 FQNEAQ (reference sequence). Variable domain in full (rest from reference TRBV7-9 and TRBJ2-1): DTGVSQNPRHKITKRGQNVTFRCDPISEHNRLYWYRQTLGQGPEFLTYFQNEAQLEKSRLLSDRFSAERPKGSFSTLEIQRTEQGDSAMYLCASSHTPGQSREQFFGPGTRLTVL.

The CDR3: CASSEGSGSGNTIYF. The CDR3 DNA reads as TGTGCCAGCAGTGAAGGGTCAGGATCTGGAAACACCATATATTTT. The chain couples TRBV2 to TRBJ1-3; D not certain. CDR1 SNHLY and CDR2 FYNNEI come from the germline V gene. V was clipped by 1 base and J by 1 base, with 8 bases between them. The CDR3 extends over 15 amino acids.

This clone was observed a few times. The junction differs from germline at one of its ends, possibly a read error. This chain links TRBV7-7 with TRBJ1-1; D may be TRBD1 (6 bases). The CDR3 loop spans 16 amino acids. Germline lookup yields CDR1 SSHAT and CDR2 FNYEAQ (reference sequence). CDR3 sequence reads: CASSLAPPGQNTEAFF. The CDR3 DNA follows: TGTGCTAGCAGCTTAGCTCCCCCGGGACAGAACACTGAAGCTTTCTTT.

The genes are TRBV6-1 and TRBJ2-5; 8 bases line up with TRBD2. This CDR3 is 14 amino acids long. The V segment lost 6 bases and the J segment 4 bases; nucleotides outside the gene matches: 7. Germline V gene lookup returns CDR1 MNHNS and CDR2 SASEGT. CDR3 sequence: CASSLWTSRETQYF. The CDR3 DNA reads as TGTGCCAGCAGCCTCTGGACTAGCCGAGAGACCCAGTACTTC.

The chain combines TRBV5-1 with TRBJ1-1; D perhaps matches TRBD1 (6 bases). Trimming left V 2 bases short and J 1 base short, with 21 bases between. Germline values: CDR1 SGHRS, CDR2 YFSETQ. The CDR3 is made up of 18 amino acids. The CDR3 DNA reads TGCGCCAGCAGCTTCCGGGACACCTTTTTTCTGGGGAACACTGAAGCTTTCTTT. The encoded protein is CASSFRDTFFLGNTEAFF.

This chain uses TRBV2 with TRBJ1-5; D is uncertain. CDR1 is SNHLY, CDR2 FYNNEI, per germline. This CDR3 spans 11 amino acids. V was trimmed by 5 bases and J by 8 bases, leaving 7 bases between them. CDR3 DNA: TGTGCCAGCAGTCGAGGAGAGCCCCAGCATTTT. Amino acids: CASSRGEPQHF. Full variable domain (missing parts from reference TRBV2 and TRBJ1-5): EPEVTQTPSHQVTQMGQEVILRCVPISNHLYFYWYRQILGQKVEFLVSFYNNEISEKSEIFDDQFSVERPDGSNFTLKIRSTKLEDSAMYFCASSRGEPQHFGDGTRLSIL.

J is TRBJ1-5 and V is TRBV15; a weak D match, TRBD1 (5 bases). The CDR3 is 13 amino acids. V was shortened by 10 bases and J by 9 bases, with 19 bases between the two germline ends. Looked up from germline, CDR1 is LNHNV and CDR2 is YYDKDF (reference sequence). The CDR3, as DNA: TGTGCCAGCGGGGCCGGGGCTCTGGGGCCCCAGCATTTT. Encoded protein: CASGAGALGPQHF. The whole variable domain, remainder taken from reference TRBV15 and TRBJ1-5, is DAMVIQNPRYQVTQFGKPVTLSCSQTLNHNVMYWYQQKSSQAPKLLFHYYDKDFNNEADTPDNFQSRRPNTSFCFLDIRSPGLGDTAMYLCASGAGALGPQHFGDGTRLSIL.

This clone was seen a single time. The CDR3 nucleotides read TGTGCTAGCTCCAGGGGCGATGTGATCGGGGAGCTGTTTTTT. Translating it yields CASSRGDVIGELFF. This chain connects TRBV7-7 to TRBJ2-2; weak D call: TRBD1 (6 bases). CDR1 and CDR2 from the germline V gene are SSHAT and FNYEAQ (reference sequence). The length of the CDR3 is 14 residues. Using reference TRBV7-7 and TRBJ2-2 for the parts outside the CDR3, the full variable domain is GAGVSQSPRYKVTKRGQDVTLRCDPISSHATLYWYQQALGQGPEFLTYFNYEAQPDKSGLPSDRFSAERPEGSISTLTIQRTEQRDSAMYRCASSRGDVIGELFFGEGSRLTVL.

The chain recombines TRBV7-2 with TRBJ2-7; D unclear. Germline V CDR1 and CDR2: SGHTA, FQGNSA. V lost 1 base to trimming and J lost 0 bases, with 10 bases between them. The CDR3 totals 15 residues. CDR3 sequence: CASSLGERSSYEQYF. The CDR3 DNA is TGTGCCAGCAGCTTAGGAGAGAGGAGCTCCTACGAGCAGTACTTC.

This clone came up a few times. The chain employs TRBV10-1 and TRBJ1-1; the D is unclear. Germline CDR1 is WNHNN and CDR2 is SYGVQD (reference sequence). V shed 0 bases and J shed 2 bases, with 13 bases lying between them. The CDR3 covers 16 residues. As DNA, the CDR3 is TGCGCCAGCAGTGAGTCTCGGTCGGGCACCAACACTGAAGCTTTCTTT. Protein product: CASSESRSGTNTEAFF.

This sequence joins TRBV30 and TRBJ1-1; no clear D gene. V lost 2 bases to trimming and J lost 2 bases, with 9 bases between them. CDR1 GTSNPN and CDR2 SVGIG come from the germline V gene (reference sequence). The CDR3 contains 13 residues. CDR3 region: CAWSFRTNTEAFF. Here the CDR3 DNA reads TGTGCCTGGAGTTTCAGAACAAACACTGAAGCTTTCTTT.